This T cell receptor beta chain was sequenced for a study of cytomegalovirus exposure and HLA in healthy donors. Study-wide results and limits: Rarity characterized most TCR sequences, yet some public TCRs appeared in many donors.

As concerns this clone: Its antigen is undetermined.

CDR3 length equals 15 residues. Trimming removed 6 bases from V and 4 bases from J, with 17 bases in between. Germline V lookup: CDR1 SGDLS, CDR2 YYNGEE. The PCR made use of 60 Vbeta and 13 Jbeta primers. Produced via immunoSEQ multiplex PCR; TCRdb's table is partial and in-frame only. The repertoire table contains approximately 190,000 clones. This receptor was obtained from a man aged 25 to 45 in good health and CMV-seronegative. The chain recombines TRBV9 with TRBJ1-3; D is ambiguous. Sequenced material: PBMCs. CDR3 loop: CASTSSWFGGNTIYF. CDR3 nucleotides: TGTGCCAGCACCTCTTCCTGGTTCGGGGGAAACACCATATATTTT.